Following are 19 T cell receptor beta chains from one sample sequenced in a study of STAT5B mutations in CD4+ large granular lymphocyte leukemia. Sequenced by immunoSEQ multiplex PCR; TCRdb stores in-frame clones only, minus some. The table shows tens of thousands of clones, with 65% to 80% occurring only once. Specimen: CD4+ T cells from blood buffy coats. All receptors derive from a human donor in good health.

The chain has TRBV28 and TRBJ2-5, with D possibly being TRBD2 (5 bases). Germline values: CDR1 MDHEN, CDR2 SYDVKM. Trimming took 5 bases from V and 5 from J, leaving 15 bases between them. The length of the CDR3 is 14 residues. This CDR3 reads CASSGGGRWETQYF. DNA for the CDR3: TGTGCCAGCAGTGGAGGAGGTCGTTGGGAGACCCAGTACTTC.

This chain links TRBV18 with TRBJ2-3; 11 nucleotides agree with TRBD2. This CDR3 has 16 amino acids. The V gene's germline CDR1 is KGHSH and CDR2 LQKENI. The trim removed 0 bases at V and 5 bases at J, leaving 4 bases unmatched. CDR3 amino acids: CASSPPSGRAGDTQYF. The DNA for the CDR3 is TGTGCCAGCTCACCACCTAGCGGGAGGGCCGGAGATACGCAGTATTTT.

This clone was observed a few times. The chain carries TRBV11-2 and TRBJ1-2; D may be TRBD1 (5 bases). Germline CDR1 reads SGHAT; CDR2 reads FQNNGV. Trimming shortened V by 2 bases and J by 4 bases, and 11 bases separated the two germline ends. The CDR3 has 14 residues. The CDR3 DNA sequence: TGTGCCAGCAGCTTATCGTCAGGGTCCTATGGCTACACCTTC. Protein product: CASSLSSGSYGYTF. Variable domain in full (rest from reference TRBV11-2 and TRBJ1-2): EAGVAQSPRYKIIEKRQSVAFWCNPISGHATLYWYQQILGQGPKLLIQFQNNGVVDDSQLPKDRFSAERLKGVDSTLKIQPAKLEDSAVYLCASSLSSGSYGYTFGSGTRLTVV.

CDR3 sequence reads: CASSPGTKETQYF. The CDR3 nucleotides read TGTGCCAGCAGTCCCGGGACGAAAGAGACCCAGTACTTC. J is TRBJ2-5 and V is TRBV27; either TRBD1 or TRBD2 may fit D (5 bases each). Germline CDR1 is MNHEY and CDR2 is SMNVEV (reference sequence). CDR3 length: 13 residues. V was clipped by 5 bases and J by 3 bases, with 10 bases between them.

The chain uses TRBV28 and TRBJ2-4; 8 nucleotides match TRBD2. Per germline, CDR1 MDHEN and CDR2 SYDVKM. The CDR3 consists of 13 residues. The CDR3 DNA reads TGTGCAATCCGGGGGGGGTCAGGAAACATTCAGTACTTC. Residues: CAIRGGSGNIQYF. The variable domain in full, completed from reference TRBV28 and TRBJ2-4, reads DVKVTQSSRYLVKRTGEKVFLECVQDMDHENMFWYRQDPGLGLRLIYFSYDVKMKEKGDIPEGYSVSREKKERFSLILESASTNQTSMYLCAIRGGSGNIQYFGAGTRLSVL.

This clone was observed once. The chain links TRBV9 to TRBJ1-1, with TRBD1 matching over 7 bases. CDR3 size: 15 residues. The germline gives CDR1 SGDLS, CDR2 YYNGEE. Trimming cost V 0 bases and J 14 bases; bases outside gene matches: 16. CDR3 sequence: CASSVADSGTARRFF. DNA of the CDR3: TGTGCCAGCAGCGTAGCCGATTCCGGGACAGCTAGACGGTTCTTT.

The genes are TRBV2 and TRBJ1-2, with 8 bases aligning to TRBD1. V was clipped by 6 bases and J by 4 bases; unmatched bases: 4. Germline V gene data show CDR1 as SNHLY and CDR2 as FYNNEI. The CDR3 totals 13 residues. The CDR3 protein is CASSRTGSYGYTF. In DNA, the CDR3 is TGTGCCAGCAGCAGGACAGGGAGCTATGGCTACACCTTC.

The J gene is TRBJ1-5, the V gene TRBV6-1; no definite D call. The CDR3 has 12 amino acids. Germline CDR1 MNHNS, CDR2 SASEGT. The V gene lost 3 bases and the J gene lost 5 bases, with 5 bases spanning the gap. CDR3 bases: TGTGCCAGCAGTGACACATATCAGCCCCAGCATTTT. Its protein is CASSDTYQPQHF.

V gene TRBV6-5 combines with J gene TRBJ2-2, with D possibly TRBD1 on 6 matching bases. Germline CDR1 MNHEY, CDR2 SVGAGI. Trimming pared 4 bases from V and 2 bases from J, leaving 11 bases between. The CDR3 spans 15 residues. CDR3 residues: CASSSHRDNTGELFF. The CDR3 region has the DNA TGTGCCAGCAGTTCTCACAGGGATAACACCGGGGAGCTGTTTTTT.

V gene TRBV7-9 combines with J gene TRBJ2-1; D is perhaps TRBD1 (6 bases). Germline CDR1 is SEHNR and CDR2 is FQNEAQ (reference sequence). V lost 1 base and J 5 bases, leaving 12 bases between the germline ends. CDR3 length: 15 amino acids. CDR3 bases: TGTGCCAGCAGCTTAGGACAGGTGGAACACAATGAGCAGTTCTTC. Amino acid sequence: CASSLGQVEHNEQFF.

The chain links TRBV6-5 to TRBJ1-1; D is uncertain. CDR1 and CDR2 from the germline V gene are MNHEY and SVGAGI. Between the trimmed V and J ends, which lost 10 bases and 1 base, there was a span of 16 bases. The CDR3 has 14 amino acids. The chain's CDR3 is CAIHPTTGNTEAFF. The CDR3 coding sequence is TGTGCCATCCACCCCACGACGGGGAACACTGAAGCTTTCTTT.

J is TRBJ1-5 and V is TRBV6-4, with D perhaps TRBD1 (6 bases). Germline CDR1 and CDR2: MRHNA and SNTAGT. Deletions cut 0 bases from V and 6 bases from J, with 18 bases between. The CDR3 is 17 residues long. CDR3 amino acids: CASSDSGAVSWVQPQHF. In DNA form, the CDR3 reads TGTGCCAGCAGTGACTCGGGGGCGGTTTCGTGGGTTCAGCCCCAGCATTTT.

The chain recombines TRBV6-1 with TRBJ1-6; 7 bases map to TRBD1. In germline, CDR1 is MNHNS, CDR2 SASEGT. This CDR3 has 14 residues. Losses at the gene ends were 7 bases for V and 6 bases for J; bases not matched to a gene: 6. CDR3 in DNA: TGTGCCAGCATCCGCCAGGGGGTTAATTCACCCCTCCACTTT. Amino acid sequence: CASIRQGVNSPLHF.

CDR3 DNA: TGTGCCAGCAGCCCCGGTCGCGGGACAGACTATGGCTACACCTTC. It codes for CASSPGRGTDYGYTF. V is TRBV11-2 and J is TRBJ1-2; 7 bases fit TRBD1. The CDR3 is 15 residues long. Germline V gene lookup returns CDR1 SGHAT and CDR2 FQNNGV. The trim removed 5 bases at V and 3 bases at J, leaving 9 bases unmatched.

V gene TRBV12-5 combines with J gene TRBJ1-5; D not certain. The length of the CDR3 is 14 residues. Deletions cut 6 bases from V and 7 bases from J, with 16 bases between. Germline CDR1 and CDR2: LGHNT and FRNRAP. CDR3 coding DNA: TGTGCTAGTGGCCCTGGAGGGATGGGGCAGCCCCAGCATTTT. This codes for CASGPGGMGQPQHF.

The chain carries TRBV18 and TRBJ1-1; the D gene is possibly TRBD1 (5 bases). The CDR3 is 17 amino acids. Trimming left V 1 base short and J 7 bases short, with 22 bases between. CDR1 and CDR2 from the germline V gene are KGHSH and LQKENI. CDR3 sequence reads: CASSPLGGGVFLGEAFF. For the CDR3, the DNA is TGTGCCAGCTCACCACTGGGCGGAGGGGTTTTTCTTGGTGAAGCTTTCTTT.

The chain combines TRBV19 with TRBJ1-5; D not certain. The germline V gene encodes CDR1 LNHDA and CDR2 SQIVND (reference sequence). This CDR3 region has 15 residues. V was shortened by 6 bases and J by 4 bases, with 16 bases between the two germline ends. The CDR3 reads CASSQSLSGNQPQHF. The CDR3 nucleotides are TGTGCCAGTAGCCAATCTCTTAGTGGGAATCAGCCCCAGCATTTT.

The chain joins TRBV5-1 to TRBJ1-1; D is uncertain. Trimming left V 0 bases short and J 4 bases short, with 7 bases between. There are 13 residues in the CDR3. The germline V gene has CDR1 SGHRS and CDR2 YFSETQ. Here the CDR3 DNA reads TGCGCCAGCAGCTTGGGTTCAGGCACTGAAGCTTTCTTT. Protein sequence: CASSLGSGTEAFF.

In its sample, this clone was seen a few times. The junction differs from germline at one of its ends, possibly a read error. This sequence joins TRBV7-7 and TRBJ2-1; 7 bases agree with TRBD2. CDR3 size: 16 residues. The germline V gene has CDR1 SSHAT and CDR2 FNYEAQ (reference sequence). CDR3 bases: TGTGCTAGCAGCCCAGGGTCGGGGGGAGCGGGTAGTGAGCAGTTCTTC. Its protein is CASSPGSGGAGSEQFF.